The clone carrying this T cell receptor beta chain appeared once. The antigen is unknown. This record comes from a study of blood T cells in healthy people across ages. The CDR3 spans 21 residues. V lost 1 base to trimming and J lost 5 bases, with 29 bases between them. Each sample yielded at least 6 micrograms of PBMC total RNA. The authors ran a second PCR of about 6 to 11 cycles using a sample-barcoded 5' primer and a J-beta primer mix. TCRdb reprocessed the 5' RACE reads via MiXCR and lists one record per CDR3 protein. The sample has approximately 600,000 distinct CDR3 sequences; 58% are singletons. Study-level points and caveats: Long-lived donors exceeded aged donors in naive CD4+ cells and diversity.

V and J are TRBV12-3 or TRBV12-4 and TRBJ1-4; possible D gene TRBD1, 6 bases. Sequenced: blood. This TCR was sampled from a man aged 55-75 years in good health. The CDR3 reads CASSLVSPPPRLRGRNEKLFF. CDR3 in DNA: TGTGCCAGCAGTTTAGTATCCCCTCCGCCCCGCTTGAGGGGGAGAAATGAAAAACTGTTTTTT.